Presented here are 24 T cell receptor beta chains from one specimen sequenced in a study of blood T cell repertoires in COVID-19. The assay was immunoSEQ multiplex PCR, and TCRdb's table has in-frame clones only and misses some. The data hold more than 300,000 clones, with under 90% observed a single time. The sample consisted of PBMCs or T cells enriched from blood (not recorded which). These receptor sequences come from a young woman who had recovered from COVID-19.

The rearrangement links TRBV6-5 to TRBJ2-2; D is perhaps TRBD2 (6 bases). V gave up 7 bases and J gave up 1 base, with 10 bases separating them. CDR3 length: 14 amino acids. Germline loops: CDR1 MNHEY, CDR2 SVGAGI. The CDR3: CASIRAGNTGELFF. The CDR3, as DNA: TGTGCCAGCATTCGAGCGGGGAACACCGGGGAGCTGTTTTTT.

V gene TRBV6-5 combines with J gene TRBJ1-2, with TRBD1 as a possible D gene (5 bases). The V and J ends lost 4 bases and 6 bases respectively, with 12 bases between them. The CDR3 is 13 amino acids. Per germline, CDR1 MNHEY and CDR2 SVGAGI. CDR3 DNA: TGTGCCAGCAGTTTACCAGGGTATGATGGCTACACCTTC. This gives the protein CASSLPGYDGYTF.

The rearrangement uses TRBV29-1 and TRBJ1-1; 7 bases align to TRBD1. Germline CDR1 is SQVTM and CDR2 is ANQGSEA. Unmatched junction bases numbered 9, after V lost 5 bases and J lost 0 bases. The CDR3 extends over 15 amino acids. The CDR3 region is CSVSLTGTVNTEAFF. Written as DNA, the CDR3 is TGCAGCGTTTCCCTCACCGGGACAGTGAACACTGAAGCTTTCTTT.

The chain links TRBV3-1 (or the pseudogene TRBV3-2) to TRBJ2-3, with 12 bases identical to TRBD2. V lost 5 bases to trimming and J lost 4 bases; unmatched junction nucleotides: 7. This CDR3 contains 16 residues. Germline V gene lookup returns CDR1 LGHDT and CDR2 YNNKEL (reference sequence). For the CDR3, the DNA is TGTGCCAGCAGCTTTCTAGCGGGAGGGCCATCAGATACGCAGTATTTT. It codes for CASSFLAGGPSDTQYF.

V and J are TRBV15 and TRBJ1-4; TRBD1 matches 11 bases. CDR1 LNHNV and CDR2 YYDKDF come from the germline V gene (reference sequence). The J segment lost 8 bases and the V segment lost 3 bases, leaving 2 bases of the junction unmatched. This CDR3 region has 14 residues. The CDR3 DNA follows: TGTGCCACCAGCAGGGGACAGGGGGAAGAAAAACTGTTTTTT. It is translated as CATSRGQGEEKLFF.

The V call is TRBV9, the J call TRBJ1-1; D is possibly TRBD1 (5 bases). Per the germline V gene, CDR1 is SGDLS and CDR2 is YYNGEE. The CDR3 sequence is 15 residues long. V was cut by 0 bases and J by 5 bases, with 14 bases left in between. The CDR3, as DNA: TGTGCCAGCAGCGTAGTTCAGGGAGGCGAAACTGAAGCTTTCTTT. Its protein is CASSVVQGGETEAFF.

Here the CDR3 reads CSASKQGTGEQYF. DNA for the CDR3: TGCAGTGCTAGTAAGCAGGGGACGGGCGAGCAGTACTTC. V and J are TRBV20-1 and TRBJ2-7; a possible D gene is TRBD1 (6 bases). Trimming removed 3 bases from V and 6 bases from J, with 15 bases in between. The germline V gene has CDR1 DFQATT and CDR2 SNEGSKA (reference sequence). The length of the CDR3 is 13 residues.

V is TRBV27 and J is TRBJ1-4; D is unresolved. Germline V lookup: CDR1 MNHEY, CDR2 SMNVEV (reference sequence). V was pared by 6 bases and J by 10 bases, with 15 bases between. This CDR3 comprises 13 residues. CDR3 bases: TGTGCCAGCAGACAGACGGATGTCGGAAAACTGTTTTTT. Protein sequence: CASRQTDVGKLFF. Full variable domain (rest looked up from reference TRBV27 and TRBJ1-4): EAQVTQNPRYLITVTGKKLTVTCSQNMNHEYMSWYRQDPGLGLRQIYYSMNVEVTDKGDVPEGYKVSRKEKRNFPLILESPSPNQTSLYFCASRQTDVGKLFFGSGTQLSVL.

The chain recombines TRBV6-5 with TRBJ2-3; the match to TRBD1 covers 8 bases. Looked up from germline, CDR1 is MNHEY and CDR2 is SVGAGI. The V and J ends lost 5 bases and 1 base, in that order; junction bases with no gene match: 5. The CDR3 is 15 amino acids. CDR3 coding DNA: TGTGCCAGCAGTCAGGGGGCAAGTGGCACAGATACGCAGTATTTT. Encoded protein: CASSQGASGTDTQYF.

The chain couples TRBV5-1 to TRBJ1-4, with 7 bases matching TRBD1. The CDR3 is 14 residues long. The V segment lost 4 bases and the J segment 8 bases; nucleotides outside the gene matches: 8. The germline V gene encodes CDR1 SGHRS and CDR2 YFSETQ. CDR3 in DNA: TGCGCCAGCAGCCGGAGGGGGCAGGGCGAAAAACTGTTTTTT. Its protein is CASSRRGQGEKLFF.

V is TRBV7-2 and J is TRBJ2-5; 8 nucleotides align to TRBD2. The CDR3 has 14 residues. With 4 bases clipped from V and 1 base from J, the junction kept 2 bases outside the gene matches. Germline V lookup: CDR1 SGHTA, CDR2 FQGNSA. The CDR3 spells CASSSGGTQETQYF. Here the CDR3 DNA reads TGTGCCAGCAGCTCGGGGGGGACCCAAGAGACCCAGTACTTC.

This clone was counted a single time. V and J are TRBV19 and TRBJ2-3; D perhaps matches TRBD2 (5 bases). Germline lookup yields CDR1 LNHDA and CDR2 SQIVND (reference sequence). V lost 6 bases, J lost 2 bases, and 12 bases lay in between. The CDR3 runs 14 residues. The CDR3 coding sequence is TGTGCCAGTAGGGTTCCGGGATACACAGATACGCAGTATTTT. It encodes CASRVPGYTDTQYF.

The chain is built from TRBV9 and TRBJ2-3; D perhaps matches TRBD1 (5 bases). V gave up 3 bases and J gave up 0 bases, with 8 bases separating them. The CDR3 totals 14 residues. CDR1 and CDR2 (germline): SGDLS, YYNGEE. In DNA form, the CDR3 reads TGTGCCAGCAGCGGGCGACAGAGCACAGATACGCAGTATTTT. As protein: CASSGRQSTDTQYF.

This chain joins TRBV10-2 and TRBJ1-1, with D maybe TRBD1 (6 bases). Germline lookup yields CDR1 WSHSY and CDR2 SAAADI. This CDR3 is built from 14 residues. V was pared by 6 bases and J by 0 bases, with 11 bases between. The DNA of the CDR3 is TGCGCCAGCAGGAGAGGACAGATGAACACTGAAGCTTTCTTT. It is translated as CASRRGQMNTEAFF.

V is TRBV19 and J is TRBJ2-2; 7 positions match TRBD2. V shed 3 bases, J shed 5 bases, and the junction held 18 bases outside the gene matches. The CDR3 extends over 19 amino acids. Looked up from germline, CDR1 is LNHDA and CDR2 is SQIVND (reference sequence). The CDR3 nucleotides read TGTGCCAGTAGTATTAGAGAAGGCGTGCGGGGGTATGGGACCGGGGAGCTGTTTTTT. Protein: CASSIREGVRGYGTGELFF.

The chain links TRBV24-1 to TRBJ1-2, with D possibly TRBD1 on 5 matching bases. Between the trimmed V and J ends, which lost 4 bases and 2 bases, there was a span of 7 bases. The germline V gene has CDR1 KGHDR and CDR2 SFDVKD. The length of the CDR3 is 13 residues. For the CDR3, the DNA is TGTGCCACCAGTGAGGGGCAGAACTATGGCTACACCTTC. Translating it yields CATSEGQNYGYTF.

The J gene is TRBJ1-1, the V gene TRBV7-8; 8 bases are shared with TRBD1. Per the germline V gene, CDR1 is SGHVS and CDR2 is FQNEAQ. Trimming at V came to 0 bases and at J to 4 bases, leaving 10 bases not matched to a gene. This CDR3 region has 17 residues. The CDR3 here is CASSLAGQGAWSTEAFF. The CDR3 DNA follows: TGTGCCAGCAGCTTAGCTGGTCAGGGGGCATGGAGCACTGAAGCTTTCTTT.

This clone was recorded only once. The V and J genes are TRBV27 and TRBJ1-1; TRBD1 might be the D (5 bases). The CDR3 consists of 11 residues. Per the germline V gene, CDR1 is MNHEY and CDR2 is SMNVEV (reference sequence). V lost 6 bases, J lost 11 bases, and 13 bases lay in between. Written as DNA, the CDR3 is TGTGCCAGCAGGCAGGGCGGCCGGGCTTTCTTT. It yields the protein CASRQGGRAFF.

As for this clone: Other nucleotide sequences in the sample specify the same CDR3. The V gene is TRBV2, the J gene TRBJ2-5; D gene ambiguous. V shed 4 bases and J shed 3 bases, with 3 bases lying between them. CDR3 size: 11 residues. The V gene's germline CDR1 is SNHLY and CDR2 FYNNEI. The CDR3 DNA is TGTGCCAGCAGTGTTAAAGAGACCCAGTACTTC. It yields the protein CASSVKETQYF.

The chain employs TRBV5-1 and TRBJ2-1, with a weak D call TRBD1 (6 bases). CDR3 length: 16 residues. Germline values: CDR1 SGHRS, CDR2 YFSETQ. Trimming removed 4 bases at V and 8 bases at J, with 22 bases between. The CDR3 DNA reads as TGCGCCAGCAGCCTGATGGGTGGGGGCTACTTCCATGAGCAGTTCTTC. This gives the protein CASSLMGGGYFHEQFF.

In nucleotides, the CDR3 is TGTGCCAGCACCCAAAGAGGGGGGGACGGCTACACCTTC. Translation gives CASTQRGGDGYTF. The chain carries TRBV6-5 and TRBJ1-2; tentative D call: TRBD1 (6 bases). The CDR3 runs 13 residues. V was pared by 7 bases and J by 8 bases, with 17 bases between. The germline gives CDR1 MNHEY, CDR2 SVGAGI.

The chain carries TRBV5-1 and TRBJ2-7, with 10 positions matching TRBD2. V lost 6 bases to trimming and J lost 5 bases; unmatched junction nucleotides: 8. The germline gives CDR1 SGHRS, CDR2 YFSETQ. The CDR3 totals 14 residues. DNA of the CDR3: TGCGCCAGCACCGAGCGGGGGGGAGTCGACGAGCAGTACTTC. This sequence encodes CASTERGGVDEQYF.

The gene calls are TRBV15 and TRBJ2-5; 7 nucleotides agree with TRBD2. V shed 2 bases and J 5 bases; nucleotides not matched to a gene: 5. CDR3 length: 14 amino acids. CDR1 and CDR2 from the germline V gene are LNHNV and YYDKDF (reference sequence). The CDR3 protein is CATSRPLGGETQYF. CDR3 nucleotides: TGTGCCACCAGCAGACCCTTGGGGGGGGAGACCCAGTACTTC.

This clone appeared a single time. This chain links TRBV6-5 with TRBJ2-7, with D possibly matching TRBD2 (6 bases). Looked up from germline, CDR1 is MNHEY and CDR2 is SVGAGI. The CDR3 contains 14 residues. Trimming removed 6 bases from V and 3 bases from J, with 15 bases in between. CDR3 bases: TGTGCCAGCAGCCCCAGTGAGGGAGGCTACGAGCAGTACTTC. Protein: CASSPSEGGYEQYF.